A selection of T cell receptor beta chains follows, all from one sample in a study of blood T cell repertoires in COVID-19. Using immunoSEQ multiplex PCR, the repertoire was profiled, and TCRdb retains in-frame clones only, with some absent. The table shows about 370,000 clones, with roughly nine tenths occurring only once. The sequenced sample was PBMCs or T cells enriched from blood (not recorded which). Receptors were obtained from a woman aged 30 to 39 who had recovered from COVID-19. Both conserved end residues are part of each CDR3. A D gene is named only where the DNA matches it firmly. Not every row has a clone size; where given, it reads once, few, many or a size class.

.,TRBV19,.,TRBJ1-3,TGTGCCAGTAGTCTAACCGTAAGCTCTGGAAACACCATATATTTT,CASSLTVSSGNTIYF
TRBD2,TRBV6-2/TRBV6-3,.,TRBJ2-7,TGTGCCAGCAGTCAAACCCCGGGACTACCGTACTTC,CASSQTPGLPYF
.,TRBV11-3,.,TRBJ2-3,TGTGCCAGCAGCCACCGCGGGGCGGGCCTCACAGATACGCAGTATTTT,CASSHRGAGLTDTQYF
TRBD2,TRBV27,.,TRBJ2-1,TGTGCCAGCAGTTTACTAAGCGGGAGTAAGAATGAGCAGTTCTTC,CASSLLSGSKNEQFF
.,TRBV5-1,.,TRBJ1-6,TGCGCCAGCAGCTTTGACACACGTTATAATTCACCCCTCCACTTT,CASSFDTRYNSPLHF
TRBD1,TRBV5-1,.,TRBJ2-7,TGCGCCAGCAGCTCTCGGGACAGATCGTACGAGCAGTACTTC,CASSSRDRSYEQYF
.,TRBV3-1/TRBV3-2,.,TRBJ1-1,TGTGCCAGCAGCCGAGGGAGGAACACTGAAGCTTTCTTT,CASSRGRNTEAFF
TRBD1,TRBV19,.,TRBJ1-2,TGTGCCACGAGACAGGGGCTGAACTATGGCTACACCTTC,CATRQGLNYGYTF
TRBD1,TRBV5-1,.,TRBJ2-3,TGCGCCAGCAGCACAGGGACAGGGGAGAAGACAGATACGCAGTATTTT,CASSTGTGEKTDTQYF
.,TRBV10-3,.,TRBJ2-5,TGTGCCATCTCTTTTGGACCGGGAGATCATTCGGGGGAGACCCAGTACTTC,CAISFGPGDHSGETQYF
TRBD2,TRBV24-1,.,TRBJ2-2,TGTGCCACCAGTGATGCGGGAGGAAACACCGGGGAGCTGTTTTTT,CATSDAGGNTGELFF
.,TRBV2,.,TRBJ1-1,TGTGCCAGCAAATTCGGCGGGACTGAAGCTTTCTTT,CASKFGGTEAFF
.,TRBV30,.,TRBJ1-5,TGTGCCTGGACTCCGGGAACTCCCTCAATTTTAAATCAGCCCCAGCATTTT,CAWTPGTPSILNQPQHF
.,TRBV9,once,TRBJ2-7,TGTGCCAGCAGCGTGGAATCGGGACATAACTACGAGCAGTACTTC,CASSVESGHNYEQYF
.,TRBV12-3/TRBV12-4,.,TRBJ2-7,TGTGCCAGCAGTGATGCAGGTTCCTACGAGCAGTACTTC,CASSDAGSYEQYF
.,TRBV7-2,.,TRBJ1-3,TGTGCCAGCAGCTTAGGACCGACTACCTCTGGAAACACCATATATTTT,CASSLGPTTSGNTIYF
.,TRBV19,.,TRBJ1-1,TGTGCCAGTAGGACCCGGGGGGCGCACACTGAAGCTTTCTTT,CASRTRGAHTEAFF
.,TRBV20-1,.,TRBJ1-1,TGCAGTGCTAGTCCTGGATACACAGGGAACACTGAAGCTTTCTTT,CSASPGYTGNTEAFF
TRBD1,TRBV6-1,.,TRBJ2-1,TGTGCCAGCAGTGAAGCAGAGACAGGGGCGTATGAGCAGTTCTTC,CASSEAETGAYEQFF
.,TRBV30,.,TRBJ1-4,TGTGCCTGGAGTGTACGTAGGGGGACTAATGAAAAACTGTTTTTT,CAWSVRRGTNEKLFF
TRBD1,TRBV2,.,TRBJ1-5,TGTGCCAGCACCCTCAGGAGTCTAGGACAGGGGCATGGACCCCAGCATTTT,CASTLRSLGQGHGPQHF
.,TRBV27,.,TRBJ2-1,TGTGCCAGCAGTGTTCCCGGGTCGTACAATGAGCAGTTCTTC,CASSVPGSYNEQFF
TRBD1,TRBV5-1,.,TRBJ1-4,TGCGCCAGCAGCTTGGGGACAGGGCGTGGTGAAAAACTGTTTTTT,CASSLGTGRGEKLFF
TRBD1,TRBV4-1,.,TRBJ1-6,TGCGCCAGCAGCCAAGAGATTGACAGGGGAGCTTCACCCCTCCACTTT,CASSQEIDRGASPLHF
.,TRBV5-4,.,TRBJ1-1,TGTGCCAGCAGCTTGGGTCAGGGGAGCACTGAAGCTTTCTTT,CASSLGQGSTEAFF
TRBD2,TRBV5-4,once,TRBJ2-1,TGTGCCAGCAGCCCACGAGGGACTAGCGCGAGCTCCTACAATGAGCAGTTCTTC,CASSPRGTSASSYNEQFF
TRBD1,TRBV7-6,.,TRBJ1-1,TGTGCCAGCAGCTTAGCTCCAGGGGGCGCGGTCACTGAAGCTTTCTTT,CASSLAPGGAVTEAFF
.,TRBV3-1/TRBV3-2,.,TRBJ1-2,TGTGCCAGCAGCCAGGGAGGACACTCCTATGGCTACACCTTC,CASSQGGHSYGYTF